This TCR beta chain was observed in a study of Graves' ophthalmopathy and Graves' hyperthyroidism. RNA transcripts provided the template for amplifying TCR beta CDR3 regions. Second-round multiplex PCR came after first-round RT-PCR with HTBI primers. Each CDR3 protein gets one entry after TCRdb re-called the multiplex PCR reads with MiXCR. This sample yields 200,000 to 250,000 distinct CDR3 sequences, of which around 42% are seen a single time; about 45% belongs to the top ten. Findings of the study overall: Most thyroid-expanded clonotypes exceeding 0.001 frequency were also found in blood.

This clonotype was counted only a few times. Its specificity is not known. This CDR3 region has 15 residues. The V end lost 0 bases, the J end lost 4 bases, and 10 bases lay between the germline ends. From germline, CDR1 is LNHNV and CDR2 YYDKDF (reference sequence). The source material was peripheral blood. This receptor was taken from an adult man with Graves' ophthalmopathy. The chain employs TRBV15 and TRBJ1-5, with no clear D. The CDR3 DNA follows: TGTGCCACCAGCAGAGACGGATCAGTGAATCAGCCCCAGCATTTT. It yields the protein CATSRDGSVNQPQHF.